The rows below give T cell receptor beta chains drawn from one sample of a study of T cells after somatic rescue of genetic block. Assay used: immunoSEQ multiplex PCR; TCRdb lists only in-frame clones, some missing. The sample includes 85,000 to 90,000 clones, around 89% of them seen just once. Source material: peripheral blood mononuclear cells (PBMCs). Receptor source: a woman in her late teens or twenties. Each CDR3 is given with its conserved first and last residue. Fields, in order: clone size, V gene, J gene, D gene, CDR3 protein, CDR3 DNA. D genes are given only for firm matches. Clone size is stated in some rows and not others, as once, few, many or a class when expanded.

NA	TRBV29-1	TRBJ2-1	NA	CSVEDPGVGHYNEQFF	TGCAGCGTTGAAGATCCGGGAGTAGGACATTACAATGAGCAGTTCTTC
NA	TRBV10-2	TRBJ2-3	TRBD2	CASSDRTSGTDTQYF	TGCGCCAGCAGCGACAGGACTAGCGGGACAGATACGCAGTATTTT
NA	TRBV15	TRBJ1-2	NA	CATSRDYGTGYTF	TGTGCCACCAGCAGAGATTACGGCACTGGCTACACCTTC
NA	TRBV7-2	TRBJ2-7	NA	CASSSPQGFDEQYF	TGTGCCAGCAGCTCACCGCAGGGTTTCGACGAGCAGTACTTC
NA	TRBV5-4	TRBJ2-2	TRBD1	CASSVGQVTNTGELFF	TGTGCCAGCAGCGTGGGACAGGTGACGAACACCGGGGAGCTGTTTTTT
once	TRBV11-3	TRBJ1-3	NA	CASSLTRIEVNTIYF	TGTGCCAGCAGCTTAACCCGGATCGAAGTCAACACCATATATTTT
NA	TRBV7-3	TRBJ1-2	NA	CASSPRGGDYGYTF	TGTGCCAGCAGCCCCCGCGGGGGGGACTATGGCTACACCTTC
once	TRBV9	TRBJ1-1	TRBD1	CASSSYGTANTEAFF	TGTGCCAGCAGCTCATACGGGACAGCAAACACTGAAGCTTTCTTT
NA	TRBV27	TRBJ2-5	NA	CASSLRVPETQYF	TGTGCCAGCAGTTTGAGAGTTCCGGAGACCCAGTACTTC
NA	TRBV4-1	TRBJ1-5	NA	CASSQVGGSNQPQHF	TGCGCCAGCAGCCAAGTCGGGGGTAGCAATCAGCCCCAGCATTTT
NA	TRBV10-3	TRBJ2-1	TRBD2	CATTTLGLAGKGYNEQFF	TGTGCCACAACCACCCTCGGGCTAGCGGGAAAGGGCTACAATGAGCAGTTCTTC
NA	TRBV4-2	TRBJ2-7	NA	CASSRREGGFGQSYEQYF	TGTGCCAGCAGCCGGCGAGAGGGTGGATTCGGACAGTCCTACGAGCAGTACTTC
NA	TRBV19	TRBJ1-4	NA	CASNTGRVVREKLFF	TGTGCCAGTAACACGGGCAGGGTAGTCCGTGAAAAACTGTTTTTT
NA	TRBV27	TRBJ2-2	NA	CASSLVTGTGELFF	TGTGCCAGCAGTTTAGTCACGGGCACCGGGGAGCTGTTTTTT
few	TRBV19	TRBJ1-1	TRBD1	CARTGGSTEAFF	TGTGCCAGGACAGGGGGCTCCACTGAAGCTTTCTTT
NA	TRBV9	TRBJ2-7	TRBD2	CASSYGLAGYEQYF	TGTGCCAGCAGCTATGGACTAGCGGGATACGAGCAGTACTTC
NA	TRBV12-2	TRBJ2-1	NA	CASRLALGTSRDYFCNEQFF	NA
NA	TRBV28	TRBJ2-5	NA	CASSLGETAQETQYF	TGTGCCAGCAGTTTGGGGGAGACAGCCCAAGAGACCCAGTACTTC
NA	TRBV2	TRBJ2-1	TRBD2	CASSEALASGVRDEQFF	TGTGCCAGCAGTGAAGCGTTGGCTAGCGGCGTTAGGGATGAGCAGTTCTTC
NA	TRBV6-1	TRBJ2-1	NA	CASREQIYNEQFF	TGTGCCAGCAGAGAGCAAATATACAATGAGCAGTTCTTC
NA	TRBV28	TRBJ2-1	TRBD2	CASSPLAGPYNEQFF	TGTGCCAGCAGTCCCCTAGCGGGTCCCTACAATGAGCAGTTCTTC
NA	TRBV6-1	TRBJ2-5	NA	CASRAPAQETQYF	TGTGCCAGCAGAGCACCTGCACAAGAGACCCAGTACTTC
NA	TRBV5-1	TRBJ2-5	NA	CASSLERSETQYF	TGCGCCAGCAGCTTGGAGAGGTCGGAGACCCAGTACTTC
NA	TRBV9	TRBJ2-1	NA	CASSVGDWRWNEQFF	TGTGCCAGCAGCGTAGGGGACTGGAGGTGGAATGAGCAGTTCTTC
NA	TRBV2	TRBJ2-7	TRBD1	CASSIKSRDRGHEQYF	TGTGCCAGCAGTATTAAGTCTCGGGACAGGGGCCACGAGCAGTACTTC
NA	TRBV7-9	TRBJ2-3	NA	CASSLEVLLMGSKTDTQYF	TGTGCCAGCAGCTTAGAGGTTCTACTGATGGGCAGTAAAACAGATACGCAGTATTTT
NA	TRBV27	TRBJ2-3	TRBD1	CASSSRTGWDLDTQYF	TGTGCCAGCAGTTCGAGGACAGGGTGGGACTTAGATACGCAGTATTTT
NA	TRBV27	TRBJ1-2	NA	CASSPSRPTGYGYTF	TGTGCCAGCAGTCCCTCCCGACCGACAGGTTATGGCTACACCTTC
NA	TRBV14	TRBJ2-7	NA	CASSQGVGPYYEQYF	TGTGCCAGCAGCCAAGGCGTAGGACCTTACTACGAGCAGTACTTC
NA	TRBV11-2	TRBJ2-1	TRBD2	CASSSVPGLATEQFF	TGTGCCAGCAGCTCAGTCCCGGGACTAGCGACTGAGCAGTTCTTC
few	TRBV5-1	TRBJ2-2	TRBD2	CASSYAGTSGTGELFF	TGCGCCAGCAGCTACGCCGGGACTAGCGGCACCGGGGAGCTGTTTTTT
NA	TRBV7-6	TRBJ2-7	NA	CASSPGDTNVYGQYF	TGTGCCAGCAGCCCGGGGGACACGAACGTCTACGGGCAGTACTTC
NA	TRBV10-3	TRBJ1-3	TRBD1	CAISERTGGSGNTIYF	TGTGCCATCAGTGAAAGGACAGGGGGCTCTGGAAACACCATATATTTT
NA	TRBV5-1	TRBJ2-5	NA	CASSQGQLETQYF	TGCGCCAGCAGCCAAGGACAGCTAGAGACCCAGTACTTC
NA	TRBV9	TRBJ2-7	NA	CASSVGRTAYEQYF	TGTGCCAGCAGCGTAGGGAGGACTGCCTACGAGCAGTACTTC
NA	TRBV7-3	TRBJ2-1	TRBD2	CASSLTTSGRNEQFF	TGTGCCAGCAGCTTAACCACTAGCGGGAGGAATGAGCAGTTCTTC
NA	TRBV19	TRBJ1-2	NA	CASTTAGRSLLGSYGYTF	TGTGCCAGTACCACCGCGGGCAGATCTCTTTTGGGGTCATATGGCTACACCTTC
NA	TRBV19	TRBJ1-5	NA	CAVGPGHQPQHF	TGTGCGGTCGGACCGGGGCATCAGCCCCAGCATTTT
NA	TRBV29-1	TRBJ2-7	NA	CSVEGAGLHHEQYF	TGCAGCGTTGAAGGGGCAGGGTTGCACCACGAGCAGTACTTC
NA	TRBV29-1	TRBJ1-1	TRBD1	CSVGGFTGAEAFF	TGCAGCGTTGGGGGTTTCACAGGGGCCGAAGCTTTCTTT
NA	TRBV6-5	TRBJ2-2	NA	CASRGVYTGELFF	TGTGCCAGCCGAGGGGTTTACACCGGGGAGCTGTTTTTT
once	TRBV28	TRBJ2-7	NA	CASSQGRYEQYF	TGTGCCAGCAGTCAGGGACGGTACGAGCAGTACTTC
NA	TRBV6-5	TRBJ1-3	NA	CASTTVVAGNTIYF	TGTGCCAGCACTACAGTGGTAGCTGGAAACACCATATATTTT
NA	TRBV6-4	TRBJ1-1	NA	CASSDSSVVLNTEAFF	TGTGCCAGCAGTGACTCGAGTGTGGTCTTGAACACTGAAGCTTTCTTT